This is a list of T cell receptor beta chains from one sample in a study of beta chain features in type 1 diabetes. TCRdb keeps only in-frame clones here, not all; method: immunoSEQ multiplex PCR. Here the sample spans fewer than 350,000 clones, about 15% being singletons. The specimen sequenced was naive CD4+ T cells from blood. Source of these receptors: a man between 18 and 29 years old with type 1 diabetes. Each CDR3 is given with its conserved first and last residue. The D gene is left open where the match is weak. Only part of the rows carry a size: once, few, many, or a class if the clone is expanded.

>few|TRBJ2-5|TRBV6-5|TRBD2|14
CASSKSGVGLGQYF
TGTGCCAGCAGCAAGAGCGGGGTAGGGCTGGGCCAGTACTTC
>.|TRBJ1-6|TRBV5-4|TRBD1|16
CASSDMIQGRDSPLHF
TGTGCCAGCAGCGACATGATACAGGGGCGTGATTCACCCCTCCACTTT
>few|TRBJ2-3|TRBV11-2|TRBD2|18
CASSFQLQLAGGQNTQYF
TGTGCCAGCAGCTTCCAACTCCAACTAGCGGGAGGGCAAAATACGCAGTATTTT
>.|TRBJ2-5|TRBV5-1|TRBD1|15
CASSLEGTVEEAQYF
TGCGCCAGCAGCTTGGAGGGGACAGTAGAAGAGGCCCAGTACTTC
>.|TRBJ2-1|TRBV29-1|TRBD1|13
CSEQGIGRSEQFF
TGCAGCGAACAGGGGATCGGTAGGAGTGAGCAGTTCTTC
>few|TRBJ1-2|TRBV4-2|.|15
CASSQVSSGGYGYTF
TGTGCCAGCAGCCAAGTTTCATCCGGGGGCTATGGCTACACCTTC
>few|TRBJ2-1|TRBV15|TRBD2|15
CATSIILAGRNEQFF
TGTGCCACCAGCATTATACTAGCGGGGAGGAATGAGCAGTTCTTC
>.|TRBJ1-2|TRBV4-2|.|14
CASSQDGGPHGYTF
TGTGCCAGCAGCCAAGACGGGGGGCCGCATGGCTACACCTTC
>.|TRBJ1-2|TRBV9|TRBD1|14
CASSGWTGDYGYTF
TGTGCCAGCAGCGGGTGGACAGGGGACTATGGCTACACCTTC
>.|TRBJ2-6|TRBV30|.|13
CAWSVGTANVLTF
TGTGCCTGGAGTGTGGGGACAGCCAACGTCCTGACTTTC
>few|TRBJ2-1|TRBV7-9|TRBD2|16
CASSSGLAGVFNEQFF
TGTGCCAGCAGCTCGGGACTAGCGGGAGTGTTCAATGAGCAGTTCTTC
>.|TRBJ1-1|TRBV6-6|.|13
CASSNLDSTSAFF
TGTGCCAGCAGTAACCTGGACAGTACGAGTGCTTTCTTT
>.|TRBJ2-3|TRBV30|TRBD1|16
CAWSPRGQVGADTQYF
TGTGCCTGGAGTCCAAGAGGACAGGTTGGGGCAGATACGCAGTATTTT
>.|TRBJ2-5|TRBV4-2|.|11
CASGGQETQYF
TGTGCCAGCGGGGGGCAAGAGACCCAGTACTTC
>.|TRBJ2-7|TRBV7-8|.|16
CASSLALGDTSYEQYF
TGTGCCAGCAGCTTAGCGTTGGGGGACACCTCCTACGAGCAGTACTTC
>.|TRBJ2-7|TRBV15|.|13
CATSRDTPYEQYF
TGTGCCACCAGCAGGGACACCCCCTACGAGCAGTACTTC
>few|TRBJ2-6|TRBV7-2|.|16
CASSLGLGSGANVLTF
TGTGCCAGCAGCTTAGGTCTAGGCTCTGGGGCCAACGTCCTGACTTTC
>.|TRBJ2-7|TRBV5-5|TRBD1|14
CASSPTGTAYEQYF
TGTGCCAGCAGCCCAACCGGGACAGCCTACGAGCAGTACTTC
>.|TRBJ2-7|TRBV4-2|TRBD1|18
CASSQDHLRTGGAYEQYF
TGTGCCAGCAGCCAAGATCATCTCAGGACAGGGGGCGCCTACGAGCAGTACTTC
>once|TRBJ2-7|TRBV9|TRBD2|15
CATSRESGGVYEQYF
TGTGCCACCAGCAGAGAAAGCGGGGGAGTCTACGAGCAGTACTTC
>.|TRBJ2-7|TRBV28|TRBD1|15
CASSGWDRGSYEQYF
TGTGCCAGCAGTGGCTGGGACAGGGGGAGCTACGAGCAGTACTTC
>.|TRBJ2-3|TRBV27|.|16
CASSPIRTVVMDTQYF
TGTGCCAGCAGTCCCATAAGGACAGTTGTGATGGATACGCAGTATTTT
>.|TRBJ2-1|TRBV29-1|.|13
CSANRDTYNEQFF
TGCAGCGCCAACCGGGACACTTACAATGAGCAGTTCTTC
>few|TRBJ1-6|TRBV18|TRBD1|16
CASSPTGTGANPPLHF
TGTGCCAGCTCGCCTACCGGGACAGGTGCTAACCCACCCCTCCACTTT
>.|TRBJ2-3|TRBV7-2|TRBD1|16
CASSLAGQGAWYTQYF
TGTGCCAGCAGCTTAGCGGGACAGGGGGCTTGGTATACGCAGTATTTT
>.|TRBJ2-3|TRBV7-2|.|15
CASSLGVTPAAAQYF
TGTGCCAGCAGCTTAGGAGTGACCCCCGCCGCGGCGCAGTATTTT
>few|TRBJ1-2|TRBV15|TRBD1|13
CATSRQGALGYTF
TGTGCCACCAGCAGACAGGGGGCGCTTGGCTACACCTTC
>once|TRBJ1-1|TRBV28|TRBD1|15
CASKLTGNLNTEAFF
TGTGCCAGCAAACTGACAGGGAACCTGAACACTGAAGCTTTCTTT
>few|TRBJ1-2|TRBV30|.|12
CAWRLDSYGYTF
TGTGCCTGGAGGCTGGACAGCTATGGCTACACCTTC
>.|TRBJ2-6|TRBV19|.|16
CASSIFGVSGANVLTF
TGTGCCAGTAGTATCTTCGGGGTCTCTGGGGCCAACGTCCTGACTTTC
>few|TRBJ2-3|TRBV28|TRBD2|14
CASSAGLAEDTQYF
TGTGCCAGCAGTGCGGGACTAGCGGAGGATACGCAGTATTTT